This is a list of T cell receptor beta chains from one sample in a study of beta chain features in type 1 diabetes. Measured with immunoSEQ multiplex PCR; TCRdb has only the in-frame clones, and not every one. This repertoire shows some 660,000 clones, 11% to 15% found once; its top ten account for 0.03% to 0.04%. Sequencing used naive CD4+ T cells from blood. The receptor set was obtained from a man younger than 30 with type 1 diabetes. Each CDR3 is given with its conserved first and last residue. The D gene is left open where the match is weak. Clone size appears in some rows only: once, few, many, or a class for an expanded clone.

J gene: TRBJ2-2
V gene: TRBV7-2
D gene: NA
CDR3 length: 11
clone size: few
CDR3 protein: CASTSTGELFF
CDR3 DNA: TGTGCCAGCACCAGCACCGGGGAGCTGTTTTTT

J gene: TRBJ2-7
V gene: TRBV4-3
D gene: NA
CDR3 length: 16
clone size: NA
CDR3 protein: CASSQDFMEGAYEQYF
CDR3 DNA: TGCGCCAGCAGCCAAGATTTCATGGAGGGGGCATACGAGCAGTACTTC

J gene: TRBJ1-1
V gene: TRBV7-9
D gene: TRBD1
CDR3 length: 15
clone size: NA
CDR3 protein: CASSETDRGLGEAFF
CDR3 DNA: TGTGCCAGCAGCGAGACAGACAGGGGTTTGGGTGAAGCTTTCTTT

J gene: TRBJ1-4
V gene: TRBV2
D gene: TRBD1
CDR3 length: 15
clone size: NA
CDR3 protein: CASRPRTGREEKLFF
CDR3 DNA: TGTGCCAGCAGACCTCGGACAGGGAGGGAAGAAAAACTGTTTTTT

J gene: TRBJ2-7
V gene: TRBV14
D gene: TRBD1
CDR3 length: 14
clone size: NA
CDR3 protein: CASSLNTGGTEQYF
CDR3 DNA: TGTGCCAGCAGCCTAAATACAGGGGGAACCGAGCAGTACTTC

J gene: TRBJ2-2
V gene: TRBV5-1
D gene: TRBD2
CDR3 length: 16
clone size: few
CDR3 protein: CASSELAAANTGELFF
CDR3 DNA: TGCGCCAGCAGCGAACTAGCGGCCGCGAACACCGGGGAGCTGTTTTTT

J gene: TRBJ2-7
V gene: TRBV28
D gene: TRBD1
CDR3 length: 14
clone size: NA
CDR3 protein: CASSLRDRVYEQYF
CDR3 DNA: TGTGCCAGCAGTCTCCGGGACAGGGTCTACGAGCAGTACTTC

J gene: TRBJ1-5
V gene: TRBV7-2
D gene: NA
CDR3 length: 13
clone size: few
CDR3 protein: CASSLGELQPQHF
CDR3 DNA: TGTGCCAGCAGCTTGGGGGAATTGCAGCCCCAGCATTTT

J gene: TRBJ2-1
V gene: TRBV30
D gene: NA
CDR3 length: 11
clone size: few
CDR3 protein: CAWSVPGEQFF
CDR3 DNA: TGTGCCTGGAGTGTACCTGGGGAGCAGTTCTTC

J gene: TRBJ2-7
V gene: TRBV30
D gene: NA
CDR3 length: 14
clone size: NA
CDR3 protein: CAWSVLTGTYEQYF
CDR3 DNA: TGTGCCTGGAGTGTATTAACAGGGACCTACGAGCAGTACTTC

J gene: TRBJ2-7
V gene: TRBV30
D gene: NA
CDR3 length: 13
clone size: NA
CDR3 protein: CAWSVQQGQYLFF
CDR3 DNA: TGTGCCTGGAGTGTACAGCAGGGGCAATATCTTTTTTTC

J gene: TRBJ2-4
V gene: TRBV5-1
D gene: NA
CDR3 length: 14
clone size: NA
CDR3 protein: CASSLGEAKNIQYF
CDR3 DNA: TGCGCCAGCAGCTTGGGTGAAGCCAAAAACATTCAGTACTTC

J gene: TRBJ2-3
V gene: TRBV29-1
D gene: TRBD2
CDR3 length: 16
clone size: NA
CDR3 protein: CSVGRGLAGVTDTQYF
CDR3 DNA: TGCAGCGTTGGCCGGGGGCTAGCGGGGGTTACAGATACGCAGTATTTT

J gene: TRBJ1-1
V gene: TRBV6-6
D gene: NA
CDR3 length: 16
clone size: few
CDR3 protein: CASSSLFGVVNTEAFF
CDR3 DNA: TGTGCCAGCAGTTCACTCTTCGGGGTTGTGAACACTGAAGCTTTCTTT

J gene: TRBJ2-1
V gene: TRBV4-3
D gene: TRBD2
CDR3 length: 20
clone size: few
CDR3 protein: CASSQTQLAGGESSYNEQFF
CDR3 DNA: TGCGCCAGCAGCCAAACTCAACTAGCGGGGGGAGAAAGCTCCTACAATGAGCAGTTCTTC

J gene: TRBJ2-1
V gene: TRBV7-2
D gene: NA
CDR3 length: 13
clone size: few
CDR3 protein: CAWRDRAYNEQFF
CDR3 DNA: TGTGCCTGGCGAGACAGAGCCTACAATGAGCAGTTCTTC

J gene: TRBJ1-2
V gene: TRBV9
D gene: NA
CDR3 length: 14
clone size: NA
CDR3 protein: CASSGTDRNYGYTF
CDR3 DNA: TGTGCCAGCAGCGGAACAGACAGAAACTATGGCTACACCTTC

J gene: TRBJ1-1
V gene: TRBV7-6
D gene: NA
CDR3 length: 15
clone size: NA
CDR3 protein: CASSFAGTLNTEAFF
CDR3 DNA: TGTGCCAGCAGCTTTGCCGGGACATTGAACACTGAAGCTTTCTTT

J gene: TRBJ2-1
V gene: TRBV29-1
D gene: NA
CDR3 length: 14
clone size: few
CDR3 protein: CSVDTGAPYNEQFF
CDR3 DNA: TGCAGCGTTGACACCGGGGCCCCCTACAATGAGCAGTTCTTC

J gene: TRBJ2-5
V gene: TRBV29-1
D gene: TRBD2
CDR3 length: 14
clone size: NA
CDR3 protein: CSVLLAGGQETQYF
CDR3 DNA: TGCAGCGTTCTTTTAGCGGGGGGGCAGGAGACCCAGTACTTC

J gene: TRBJ1-1
V gene: TRBV28
D gene: NA
CDR3 length: 14
clone size: NA
CDR3 protein: CASTLAQRGTEAFF
CDR3 DNA: TGTGCCAGCACCCTAGCCCAAAGGGGCACTGAAGCTTTCTTT

J gene: TRBJ1-1
V gene: TRBV2
D gene: TRBD1
CDR3 length: 13
clone size: NA
CDR3 protein: CASSELGQNEAFF
CDR3 DNA: TGTGCCAGCAGTGAATTGGGACAGAATGAAGCTTTCTTT

J gene: TRBJ2-2
V gene: TRBV28
D gene: TRBD1
CDR3 length: 13
clone size: NA
CDR3 protein: CATRGQPTGELFF
CDR3 DNA: TGTGCCACCAGGGGACAGCCCACCGGGGAGCTGTTTTTT

J gene: TRBJ2-3
V gene: TRBV30
D gene: TRBD1
CDR3 length: 13
clone size: NA
CDR3 protein: CAWETGKGNTQYF
CDR3 DNA: TGTGCCTGGGAGACAGGGAAAGGGAATACGCAGTATTTT

J gene: TRBJ2-5
V gene: TRBV29-1
D gene: TRBD2
CDR3 length: 14
clone size: few
CDR3 protein: CSVVGSSGRETQYF
CDR3 DNA: TGCAGCGTGGTAGGGTCTAGCGGGAGAGAGACCCAGTACTTC

J gene: TRBJ2-3
V gene: TRBV5-1
D gene: NA
CDR3 length: 14
clone size: NA
CDR3 protein: CASSLGLVTDTQYF
CDR3 DNA: TGCGCCAGCAGCTTGGGTCTCGTCACAGATACGCAGTATTTT

J gene: TRBJ2-5
V gene: TRBV11-2
D gene: NA
CDR3 length: 12
clone size: NA
CDR3 protein: CASSTTQETQYF
CDR3 DNA: TGTGCCAGCAGCACCACCCAAGAGACCCAGTACTTC

J gene: TRBJ1-1
V gene: TRBV20-1
D gene: NA
CDR3 length: 9
clone size: few
CDR3 protein: CSLGTEAFF
CDR3 DNA: TGCAGCCTGGGCACTGAAGCTTTCTTT

J gene: TRBJ2-1
V gene: TRBV13
D gene: TRBD2
CDR3 length: 14
clone size: few
CDR3 protein: CASSFAGGRYEQFF
CDR3 DNA: TGTGCCAGCAGCTTCGCGGGGGGGCGCTATGAGCAGTTCTTC

J gene: TRBJ1-1
V gene: TRBV4-2
D gene: NA
CDR3 length: 16
clone size: NA
CDR3 protein: CASSQDRTAITYPAFF
CDR3 DNA: TGTGCCAGCAGCCAAGATAGGACAGCTATAACGTATCCGGCTTTCTTT

J gene: TRBJ2-5
V gene: TRBV5-1
D gene: NA
CDR3 length: 15
clone size: NA
CDR3 protein: CASSLMAPTQETQYF
CDR3 DNA: TGCGCCAGCAGCTTGATGGCACCAACTCAAGAGACCCAGTACTTC

J gene: TRBJ2-7
V gene: TRBV5-4
D gene: TRBD1
CDR3 length: 15
clone size: NA
CDR3 protein: CASSPDRGGIYEQYF
CDR3 DNA: TGTGCCAGCAGCCCGGACAGGGGAGGAATATACGAGCAGTACTTC

J gene: TRBJ2-3
V gene: TRBV7-6
D gene: TRBD1
CDR3 length: 15
clone size: NA
CDR3 protein: CASSLGVTGADTQYF
CDR3 DNA: TGTGCCAGCAGCTTAGGAGTGACAGGGGCAGATACGCAGTATTTT

J gene: TRBJ2-2
V gene: TRBV7-9
D gene: TRBD2
CDR3 length: 18
clone size: NA
CDR3 protein: CASSSGAGGSVYTGELFF
CDR3 DNA: TGTGCCAGCAGCTCCGGAGCGGGAGGCTCCGTGTACACCGGGGAGCTGTTTTTT

J gene: TRBJ1-1
V gene: TRBV14
D gene: NA
CDR3 length: 17
clone size: few
CDR3 protein: CASSQFTRRAVNTEAFF
CDR3 DNA: TGTGCCAGCAGCCAATTCACGAGGAGGGCTGTGAACACTGAAGCTTTCTTT

J gene: TRBJ2-1
V gene: TRBV2
D gene: TRBD2
CDR3 length: 19
clone size: few
CDR3 protein: CASAEGRASGYPTFDEQFF
CDR3 DNA: TGTGCCAGCGCTGAGGGAAGGGCTAGCGGCTATCCTACATTTGATGAGCAGTTCTTC

J gene: TRBJ2-5
V gene: TRBV2
D gene: TRBD1
CDR3 length: 17
clone size: NA
CDR3 protein: CASSEVWTGMIGETQYF
CDR3 DNA: TGTGCCAGCAGTGAGGTCTGGACAGGGATGATTGGAGAGACCCAGTACTTC

J gene: TRBJ1-2
V gene: TRBV14
D gene: NA
CDR3 length: 14
clone size: NA
CDR3 protein: CASSRRETTYGYTF
CDR3 DNA: TGTGCCAGCAGCCGCCGGGAGACGACCTATGGCTACACCTTC

J gene: TRBJ1-1
V gene: TRBV9
D gene: NA
CDR3 length: 15
clone size: few
CDR3 protein: CASSTRVGGNTEAFF
CDR3 DNA: TGTGCCAGCAGCACCCGCGTCGGGGGGAACACTGAAGCTTTCTTT

J gene: TRBJ1-1
V gene: TRBV29-1
D gene: NA
CDR3 length: 13
clone size: NA
CDR3 protein: CSVEGGARTEAFF
CDR3 DNA: TGCAGCGTTGAAGGGGGCGCTCGGACTGAAGCTTTCTTT

J gene: TRBJ2-3
V gene: TRBV7-6
D gene: NA
CDR3 length: 18
clone size: few
CDR3 protein: CASSLGIVSARRTDTQYF
CDR3 DNA: TGTGCCAGCAGCCTAGGGATCGTGTCGGCTAGACGCACAGATACGCAGTATTTT

J gene: TRBJ2-5
V gene: TRBV9
D gene: TRBD2
CDR3 length: 16
clone size: few
CDR3 protein: CASSVARAGVGETQYF
CDR3 DNA: TGTGCCAGCAGCGTAGCTCGAGCGGGAGTCGGAGAGACCCAGTACTTC

J gene: TRBJ2-5
V gene: TRBV25-1
D gene: NA
CDR3 length: 15
clone size: NA
CDR3 protein: CASSTAGTSWWAQYF
CDR3 DNA: TGTGCCAGCAGTACCGCCGGGACATCCTGGTGGGCCCAGTACTTC

J gene: TRBJ2-5
V gene: TRBV10-1
D gene: NA
CDR3 length: 16
clone size: few
CDR3 protein: CASSDRRSGYQETQYF
CDR3 DNA: TGCGCCAGCAGTGATAGGAGATCCGGATACCAAGAGACCCAGTACTTC

J gene: TRBJ1-5
V gene: TRBV18
D gene: NA
CDR3 length: 13
clone size: NA
CDR3 protein: CASSPQGDQPQHF
CDR3 DNA: TGTGCCAGCTCACCACAGGGAGATCAGCCCCAGCATTTT

J gene: TRBJ2-6
V gene: TRBV2
D gene: TRBD1
CDR3 length: 19
clone size: few
CDR3 protein: CASYLHRDRLSSGANVLTF
CDR3 DNA: TGTGCCAGCTACTTACACCGGGACAGGTTGTCCTCTGGGGCCAACGTCCTGACTTTC